This record concerns one TCR beta chain sequence. The antigen is unknown. This specimen comes from a study of T cell repertoires in cytomegalovirus infection. Study-level background: Alongside well-studied HLA-B-restricted CMV epitopes, recently identified HLA-C-restricted CMV epitopes were also used. Public TCR beta signatures marked donors with CMV infection and the matching HLA.

MiXCR was run by TCRdb on the reads, yielding one entry per CDR3 protein. The table shows fewer than 900,000 distinct CDR3 sequences, with 25% to 35% occurring only once. CDR3 length equals 16 residues. Per germline, CDR1 KGHSH and CDR2 LQKENI. Trimming left V 3 bases short and J 2 bases short, with 16 bases between. The gene calls are TRBV18 and TRBJ2-5; unclear D gene. This receptor was taken from a human donor in good health (CMV status not recorded). Some clones in this sample may be carry-over from other donors' samples. This specimen consisted of cultured CD8+ T cells from PBMCs, obtained from culture after CMV antigen stimulation. The CDR3 nucleotides read TGTGCCAGCTCACCTCCAGAAGATCTAGGGCAAGAGACCCAGTACTTC. This encodes CASSPPEDLGQETQYF.